The T cell receptor beta chain described here comes from a study of blood T cell repertoires in COVID-19. Study information: COVID-19 samples from acute and convalescent phases originated in the United States, Italy and Spain. T cells, B-cell-depleted T cells, or PBMCs supplied cDNA or gDNA.

The trim removed 5 bases at V and 7 bases at J, leaving 5 bases unmatched. This CDR3 has 13 amino acids. CDR1 is SNHLY and CDR2 is FYNNEI in the germline V gene. Original handling: Quantification of nucleated cells was approximated via reference gene primer amplification. Generated by immunoSEQ multiplex PCR, the TCRdb table keeps only in-frame clones and is missing some. D and trimming come from the DNA, and the V and J calls and clone size come from that table. This sample yields over 200,000 clones, of which more than 70% are seen a single time; around 8.7% belongs to the top ten. Sequenced input: peripheral blood. The gene calls are TRBV2 and TRBJ1-1; 9 bases fit TRBD1. The TCR sequence derives from a woman aged 45-59 years with acute or convalescent COVID-19. The CDR3 DNA reads as TGTGCCAGCAGTAAACAGGGGGCGGGTGAAGCTTTCTTT. Translation gives CASSKQGAGEAFF. Combining the CDR3 with reference TRBV2 and TRBJ1-1 gives the whole variable domain EPEVTQTPSHQVTQMGQEVILRCVPISNHLYFYWYRQILGQKVEFLVSFYNNEISEKSEIFDDQFSVERPDGSNFTLKIRSTKLEDSAMYFCASSKQGAGEAFFGQGTRLTVV.